This passage covers 27 T cell receptor beta chains from one sample sequenced in a study of PD-L1 blockade in urothelial cancer. Using immunoSEQ multiplex PCR, the repertoire was profiled, and TCRdb retains in-frame clones only, with some absent. The data contain about 52,000 clones, roughly 77% of them seen just once; the ten biggest clones take up approximately 3.3%. The sample was PBMCs, taken around atezolizumab (anti-PD-L1) treatment. The receptor source for this set is a man aged 70-80 years with urothelial cancer.

This clone showed up just once. The J gene is TRBJ2-7, the V gene TRBV28; 14 nucleotides match TRBD2. V lost 3 bases to trimming and J lost 6 bases; unmatched junction nucleotides: 1. In germline, CDR1 is MDHEN, CDR2 SYDVKM. The CDR3 covers 14 residues. The CDR3 DNA reads as TGTGCCAGCAGTTTTGGACTAGCGGGAGGCGAGCAGTACTTC. It is translated as CASSFGLAGGEQYF.

The chain recombines TRBV18 with TRBJ1-1; D is ambiguous. The germline gives CDR1 KGHSH, CDR2 LQKENI. The length of the CDR3 is 14 residues. Trimming removed 4 bases from V and 3 bases from J, with 12 bases in between. CDR3 sequence reads: CASSRQHGDTEAFF. The CDR3 coding sequence is TGTGCCAGCTCACGCCAGCACGGGGACACTGAAGCTTTCTTT.

The chain has TRBV11-3 and TRBJ2-1; 8 nucleotides align to TRBD2. The V and J ends lost 4 bases and 7 bases, in that order; junction bases with no gene match: 9. Germline CDR1 reads SGHNT; CDR2 reads YENEEA. CDR3 length: 15 amino acids. The CDR3 DNA sequence: TGTGCCAGCAGCTCTCTAAGCGGGGGTGGTAATGAGCAGTTCTTC. It specifies CASSSLSGGGNEQFF.

This rearrangement joins TRBV4-1 to TRBJ1-2; D possibly corresponds to TRBD1 (5 bases). This CDR3 region has 13 residues. Germline V gives CDR1 MGHRA, CDR2 YSYEKL. The V and J ends lost 4 bases and 3 bases respectively, with 9 bases between them. CDR3 nucleotide sequence: TGCGCCAGCAGCCCGCAGGGTGACTATGGCTACACCTTC. Translation: CASSPQGDYGYTF.

This clone was seen a handful of times. The chain couples TRBV11-2 to TRBJ2-3, with TRBD1 matching 9 bases. The CDR3 is 16 amino acids. From germline, CDR1 is SGHAT and CDR2 FQNNGV. V lost 1 base to trimming and J lost 1 base; unmatched junction nucleotides: 3. The CDR3 spells CASSLGDRAGTDTQYF. The CDR3, as DNA: TGTGCCAGCAGCTTAGGGGACAGGGCGGGCACAGATACGCAGTATTTT. Using reference TRBV11-2 and TRBJ2-3 for the parts outside the CDR3, the full variable domain is EAGVAQSPRYKIIEKRQSVAFWCNPISGHATLYWYQQILGQGPKLLIQFQNNGVVDDSQLPKDRFSAERLKGVDSTLKIQPAKLEDSAVYLCASSLGDRAGTDTQYFGPGTRLTVL.

V usage is TRBV4-3 and J usage is TRBJ2-2, with 13 nucleotides matching TRBD2. CDR1 LGHNA and CDR2 YSLEER come from the germline V gene. The CDR3 consists of 18 residues. With 1 base clipped from V and 7 bases from J, the junction kept 9 bases outside the gene matches. CDR3 residues: CASSQASTSGGYGGELFF. DNA of the CDR3: TGCGCCAGCAGCCAAGCCTCGACTAGCGGGGGGTACGGCGGGGAGCTGTTTTTT.

The chain recombines TRBV7-2 with TRBJ1-1; D is uncertain. This CDR3 is built from 14 residues. V was pared by 5 bases and J by 5 bases, with 15 bases between. Per the germline V gene, CDR1 is SGHTA and CDR2 is FQGNSA. The CDR3 region is CASSGRGGRTEAFF. The DNA of the CDR3 is TGTGCCAGCAGCGGACGGGGAGGGAGAACTGAAGCTTTCTTT. Filled out from reference TRBV7-2 and TRBJ1-1, the complete variable domain reads GAGVSQSPSNKVTEKGKDVELRCDPISGHTALYWYRQSLGQGLEFLIYFQGNSAPDKSGLPSDRFSAERTGGSVSTLTIQRTQQEDSAVYLCASSGRGGRTEAFFGQGTRLTVV.

This chain connects TRBV5-5 to TRBJ1-1; D is unclear. This CDR3 has 16 residues. Germline V gives CDR1 SGHKS, CDR2 YYEKEE (reference sequence). V lost 9 bases to trimming and J lost 4 bases, with 25 bases between them. The CDR3 sequence: CATSVRSRALSTEAFF. CDR3 nucleotides: TGTGCCACCTCCGTCAGGTCGAGGGCACTTAGCACTGAAGCTTTCTTT.

The chain uses TRBV7-2 and TRBJ2-7; weak D call: TRBD1 (6 bases). CDR3 length: 15 residues. Germline V lookup: CDR1 SGHTA, CDR2 FQGNSA. V gave up 2 bases and J gave up 5 bases, with 16 bases separating them. The CDR3 DNA reads as TGTGCCAGCAGCTTATTTTGGGGGCGCACGAACGAGCAGTACTTC. Translation gives CASSLFWGRTNEQYF.

This clone has a handful of counts. The chain uses TRBV9 and TRBJ1-5; D is perhaps TRBD1 (6 bases). CDR1 and CDR2 from the germline V gene are SGDLS and YYNGEE. Trimming pared 4 bases from V and 3 bases from J, leaving 8 bases between. This CDR3 spans 13 amino acids. DNA of the CDR3: TGTGCCAGCAGCACAGGGCTCAATCAGCCCCAGCATTTT. It translates to CASSTGLNQPQHF.

The sample holds one count of this clone. V gene TRBV18 combines with J gene TRBJ1-4; TRBD1 matches 9 bases. The germline V gene has CDR1 KGHSH and CDR2 LQKENI. The CDR3 is 15 amino acids. Germline trimming cut 8 bases from V and 4 bases from J; bases unmatched to any gene: 8. CDR3 in amino acids: CASRTGGAGNEKLFF. CDR3 nucleotides: TGTGCCAGCCGAACAGGGGGCGCAGGTAATGAAAAACTGTTTTTT.

The chain combines TRBV28 with TRBJ2-7; 8 bases map to TRBD1. After removal of 2 bases from V and 3 bases from J, the junction contained 12 bases not matched to a gene. CDR1 is MDHEN and CDR2 is SYDVKM in the germline V gene. The CDR3 consists of 17 residues. In DNA form, the CDR3 reads TGTGCCAGCAGTTTAGTCCAGGGGGCACGCCTCTTCTACGAGCAGTACTTC. Residues: CASSLVQGARLFYEQYF.

The chain employs TRBV7-9 and TRBJ1-1; D possibly corresponds to TRBD1 (6 bases). The CDR3 has 13 residues. From germline, CDR1 is SEHNR and CDR2 FQNEAQ (reference sequence). V gave up 7 bases and J gave up 5 bases, with 14 bases separating them. CDR3 in DNA: TGTGCCAGCATCCAGGGGTGGGGGACTGAAGCTTTCTTT. This sequence encodes CASIQGWGTEAFF.

CDR3 region: CAIGVRQGNQPQHF. CDR3 bases: TGTGCCATCGGCGTCAGACAGGGCAATCAGCCCCAGCATTTT. The J gene is TRBJ1-5, the V gene TRBV10-3, with D possibly being TRBD1 (6 bases). The CDR3 runs to 14 residues. CDR1 ENHRY and CDR2 SYGVKD come from the germline V gene. The V gene lost 8 bases and the J gene lost 2 bases, with 13 bases spanning the gap.

This sequence joins TRBV18 and TRBJ1-1; 9 bases agree with TRBD1. With V trimmed by 6 bases and J by 2 bases, 10 bases remained unmatched. Germline CDR1 and CDR2: KGHSH and LQKENI. This CDR3 is 16 amino acids long. Here the CDR3 reads CASSDTGGAVNTEAFF. CDR3 DNA: TGTGCCAGCTCTGATACAGGGGGCGCGGTTAACACTGAAGCTTTCTTT.

This clone was counted only a few times. V is TRBV27 and J is TRBJ2-7, with 11 bases lining up with TRBD1. The germline gives CDR1 MNHEY, CDR2 SMNVEV (reference sequence). The CDR3 runs 15 residues. Trimming took 2 bases from V and 2 from J; bases not matched to a gene: 2. As DNA, the CDR3 is TGTGCCAGCAGTTTAAGGGGACAGGGGGCCTACGAGCAGTACTTC. Amino acid sequence: CASSLRGQGAYEQYF.

The gene calls are TRBV9 and TRBJ2-3; 9 bases line up with TRBD2. The germline V gene has CDR1 SGDLS and CDR2 YYNGEE. V lost 0 bases and J lost 3; bases outside the gene matches: 5. This CDR3 comprises 16 residues. The CDR3 coding sequence is TGTGCCAGCAGCGTAGTTGCGGGAGGGAAGACAGATACGCAGTATTTT. This codes for CASSVVAGGKTDTQYF.

The chain couples TRBV14 to TRBJ1-2; 9 nucleotides line up with TRBD1. The length of the CDR3 is 15 residues. In germline, CDR1 is SGHDN, CDR2 FVKESK. V lost 7 bases to trimming and J lost 6 bases; unmatched junction nucleotides: 12. The CDR3 DNA sequence: TGTGCCAGCAAGCCTCTCGGACAGGGGCAAAATGGCTACACCTTC. This sequence encodes CASKPLGQGQNGYTF. Drawing the rest from reference TRBV14 and TRBJ1-2, the complete variable domain is EAGVTQFPSHSVIEKGQTVTLRCDPISGHDNLYWYRRVMGKEIKFLLHFVKESKQDESGMPNNRFLAERTGGTYSTLKVQPAELEDSGVYFCASKPLGQGQNGYTFGSGTRLTVV.

In this sample, this clone turned up a few times. V is TRBV7-2 and J is TRBJ2-7; the D gene is possibly TRBD2 (6 bases). Germline loops: CDR1 SGHTA, CDR2 FQGNSA. The V and J ends lost 1 base and 3 bases respectively, with 7 bases between them. The CDR3 runs 13 residues. The CDR3 DNA reads TGTGCCAGCAGCTTAGTTAGCGGCTACGAGCAGTACTTC. Translating gives CASSLVSGYEQYF.

V and J are TRBV7-2 and TRBJ2-7, with TRBD2 as a possible D gene (5 bases). CDR1 and CDR2 from the germline V gene are SGHTA and FQGNSA. V lost 1 base to trimming and J lost 6 bases, with 7 bases between them. This CDR3 has 12 amino acids. The CDR3: CASSLGGAEQYF. The CDR3 DNA follows: TGTGCCAGCAGCTTAGGGGGAGCCGAGCAGTACTTC.

The gene calls are TRBV9 and TRBJ2-2; TRBD2 matches at 14 bases. The V and J ends lost 4 bases and 5 bases, in that order; junction bases with no gene match: 10. The CDR3 has 18 amino acids. Germline V CDR1 and CDR2: SGDLS, YYNGEE. The CDR3 sequence is CASSLTSGRAVGTGELFF. As DNA, the CDR3 is TGTGCCAGCAGCTTGACTAGCGGGAGGGCCGTCGGGACCGGGGAGCTGTTTTTT.

The chain recombines TRBV7-8 with TRBJ1-5; D unclear. There are 14 residues in the CDR3. V was trimmed by 5 bases and J by 7 bases, leaving 15 bases between them. Germline lookup yields CDR1 SGHVS and CDR2 FQNEAQ. The CDR3 region has the DNA TGTGCCAGCAGCCCCCAACTGATGTACCAGCCCCAGCATTTT. Translating gives CASSPQLMYQPQHF.

The chain is built from TRBV5-5 and TRBJ2-1; D gene ambiguous. The CDR3 has 11 amino acids. The germline V gene has CDR1 SGHKS and CDR2 YYEKEE (reference sequence). Trimming removed 6 bases at V and 6 bases at J, with 7 bases between. The CDR3 is CASTVRNEQFF. The CDR3 DNA reads TGTGCCAGCACTGTTCGCAATGAGCAGTTCTTC.

The gene calls are TRBV11-3 and TRBJ2-1, with 8 bases matching TRBD2. Unmatched junction bases numbered 10, after V lost 3 bases and J lost 12 bases. In germline, CDR1 is SGHNT, CDR2 YENEEA. There are 14 residues in the CDR3. The CDR3 loop reads CASSLGRAAGGQFF. Here the CDR3 DNA reads TGTGCCAGCAGCTTGGGGCGGGCTGCGGGGGGGCAGTTCTTC.

This clone came up once. The chain combines TRBV19 with TRBJ1-1; TRBD1 is a possible D gene (5 bases). Germline CDR1 LNHDA, CDR2 SQIVND (reference sequence). The ends were cut back, 5 bases at V and 1 base at J, with 14 bases in the middle. This CDR3 is built from 15 residues. CDR3 sequence: CASSDPGGGNTEAFF. DNA for the CDR3: TGTGCCAGTAGTGATCCCGGGGGGGGGAACACTGAAGCTTTCTTT.

This chain joins TRBV10-1 and TRBJ1-2, with TRBD1 as a possible D gene (5 bases). CDR1 is WNHNN and CDR2 is SYGVQD in the germline V gene (reference sequence). V dropped 0 bases and J dropped 2 bases, with 16 bases sitting between them. The CDR3 totals 17 residues. CDR3 DNA sequence: TGCGCCAGCAGTGAGTCGAGTTTCCACAGGCAAAACTATGGCTACACCTTC. Amino acid sequence: CASSESSFHRQNYGYTF.

The V call is TRBV27, the J call TRBJ2-1; 10 bases line up with TRBD1. This CDR3 spans 13 amino acids. CDR1 MNHEY and CDR2 SMNVEV come from the germline V gene (reference sequence). The trim removed 5 bases at V and 7 bases at J, leaving 2 bases unmatched. CDR3 nucleotides: TGTGCCAGCAGTAGGGGACAGGGGAATGAGCAGTTCTTC. Translating gives CASSRGQGNEQFF.